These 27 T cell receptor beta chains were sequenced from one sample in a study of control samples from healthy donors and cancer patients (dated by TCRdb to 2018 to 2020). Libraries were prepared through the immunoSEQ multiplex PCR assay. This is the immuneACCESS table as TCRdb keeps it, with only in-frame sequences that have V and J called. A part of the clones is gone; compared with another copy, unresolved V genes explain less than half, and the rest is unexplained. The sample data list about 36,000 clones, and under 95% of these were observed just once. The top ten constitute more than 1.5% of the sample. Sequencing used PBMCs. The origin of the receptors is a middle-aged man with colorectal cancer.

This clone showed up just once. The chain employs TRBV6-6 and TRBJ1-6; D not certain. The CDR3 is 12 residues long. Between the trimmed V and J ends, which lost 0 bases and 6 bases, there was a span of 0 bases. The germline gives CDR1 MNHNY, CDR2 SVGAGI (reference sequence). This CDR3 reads CASSYSNSPLHF. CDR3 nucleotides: TGTGCCAGCAGTTACTCTAATTCACCCCTCCACTTT.

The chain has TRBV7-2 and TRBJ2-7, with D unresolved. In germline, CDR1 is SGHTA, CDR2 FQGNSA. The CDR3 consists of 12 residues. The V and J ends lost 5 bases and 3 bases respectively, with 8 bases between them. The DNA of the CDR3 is TGTGCCAGCAGCACCCGTAGCTACGAGCAGTACTTC. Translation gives CASSTRSYEQYF.

The CDR3, as DNA: TGCGCCAGCAGCTTGGCGCCAGGGGATCAGCCCCAGCATTTT. Protein sequence: CASSLAPGDQPQHF. The chain is built from TRBV5-1 and TRBJ1-5, with D maybe TRBD1 (6 bases). Germline loops: CDR1 SGHRS, CDR2 YFSETQ. The CDR3 runs to 14 residues. Trimming stripped 0 bases from V and 5 bases from J, with 9 bases between. The whole variable domain, filled in from reference TRBV5-1 and TRBJ1-5, reads KAGVTQTPRYLIKTRGQQVTLSCSPISGHRSVSWYQQTPGQGLQFLFEYFSETQRNKGNFPGRFSGRQFSNSRSEMNVSTLELGDSALYLCASSLAPGDQPQHFGDGTRLSIL.

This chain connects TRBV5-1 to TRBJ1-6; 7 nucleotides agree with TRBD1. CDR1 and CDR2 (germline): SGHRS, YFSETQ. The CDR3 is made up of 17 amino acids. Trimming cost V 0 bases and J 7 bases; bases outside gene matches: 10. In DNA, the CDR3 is TGCGCCAGCAGCTTGGCAGGGGGACATGGGTCGAATTCACCCCTCCACTTT. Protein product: CASSLAGGHGSNSPLHF. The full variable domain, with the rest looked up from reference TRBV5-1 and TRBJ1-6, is KAGVTQTPRYLIKTRGQQVTLSCSPISGHRSVSWYQQTPGQGLQFLFEYFSETQRNKGNFPGRFSGRQFSNSRSEMNVSTLELGDSALYLCASSLAGGHGSNSPLHFGNGTRLTVT.

This chain's CDR3 is CASSPRVEAEQFF. CDR3 nucleotide sequence: TGTGCCAGCAGCCCCCGCGTGGAGGCTGAGCAGTTCTTC. The chain joins TRBV7-2 to TRBJ2-1, with a possible D match to TRBD2 (5 bases). The ends were cut back, 5 bases at V and 9 bases at J, with 14 bases in the middle. Germline V lookup: CDR1 SGHTA, CDR2 FQGNSA. The CDR3 contains 13 residues.

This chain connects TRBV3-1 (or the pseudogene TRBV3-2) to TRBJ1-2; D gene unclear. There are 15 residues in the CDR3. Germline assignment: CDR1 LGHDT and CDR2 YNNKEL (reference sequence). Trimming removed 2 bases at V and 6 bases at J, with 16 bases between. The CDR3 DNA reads TGTGCCAGCAGCCAACGGAATGGCGAAGTGAATGGCTACACCTTC. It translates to CASSQRNGEVNGYTF.

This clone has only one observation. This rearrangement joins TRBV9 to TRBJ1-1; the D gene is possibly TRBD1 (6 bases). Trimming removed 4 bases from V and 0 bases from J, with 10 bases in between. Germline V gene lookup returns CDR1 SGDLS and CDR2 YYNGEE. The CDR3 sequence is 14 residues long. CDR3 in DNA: TGTGCCAGCAGCTCAGGACAGCTGAACACTGAAGCTTTCTTT. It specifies CASSSGQLNTEAFF.

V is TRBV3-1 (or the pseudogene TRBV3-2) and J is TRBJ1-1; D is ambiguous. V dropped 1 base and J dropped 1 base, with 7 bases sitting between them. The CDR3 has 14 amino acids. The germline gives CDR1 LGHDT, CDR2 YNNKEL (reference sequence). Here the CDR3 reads CASSQGLENTEAFF. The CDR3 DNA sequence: TGTGCCAGCAGCCAAGGCCTGGAGAACACTGAAGCTTTCTTT.

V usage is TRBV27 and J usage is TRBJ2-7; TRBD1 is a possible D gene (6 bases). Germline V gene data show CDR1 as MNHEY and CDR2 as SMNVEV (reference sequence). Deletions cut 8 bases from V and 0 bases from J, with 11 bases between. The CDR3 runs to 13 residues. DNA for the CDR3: TGTGCCAGCGGACGACAGGACTCCTACGAGCAGTACTTC. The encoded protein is CASGRQDSYEQYF.

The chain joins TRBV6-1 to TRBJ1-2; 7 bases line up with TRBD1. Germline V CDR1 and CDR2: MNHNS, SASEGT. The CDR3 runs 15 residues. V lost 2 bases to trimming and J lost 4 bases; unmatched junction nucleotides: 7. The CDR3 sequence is CASSESRGGGYGYTF. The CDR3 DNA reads TGTGCCAGCAGTGAATCCCGAGGGGGCGGCTATGGCTACACCTTC.

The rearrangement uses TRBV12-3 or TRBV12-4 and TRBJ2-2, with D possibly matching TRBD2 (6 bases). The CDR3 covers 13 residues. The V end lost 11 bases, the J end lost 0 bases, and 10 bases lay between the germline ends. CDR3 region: CAGGTPNTGELFF. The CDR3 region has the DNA TGTGCCGGCGGGACTCCGAACACCGGGGAGCTGTTTTTT.

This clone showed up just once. The CDR3 nucleotides read TGTGCCAGCTCACCACCAGTACTAAGCAGCGGTGAGACCCAGTACTTC. Its protein product is CASSPPVLSSGETQYF. The chain uses TRBV18 and TRBJ2-5; weak D call: TRBD2 (5 bases). CDR1 and CDR2 (germline): KGHSH, LQKENI. This CDR3 contains 16 residues. V shed 0 bases and J shed 5 bases, with 16 bases lying between them.

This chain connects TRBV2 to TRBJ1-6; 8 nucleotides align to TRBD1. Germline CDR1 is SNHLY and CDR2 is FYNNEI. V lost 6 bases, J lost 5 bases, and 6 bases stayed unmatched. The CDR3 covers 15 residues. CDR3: CASSGQGRNNSPLHF. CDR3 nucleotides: TGTGCCAGCAGCGGACAGGGCCGAAATAATTCACCCCTCCACTTT.

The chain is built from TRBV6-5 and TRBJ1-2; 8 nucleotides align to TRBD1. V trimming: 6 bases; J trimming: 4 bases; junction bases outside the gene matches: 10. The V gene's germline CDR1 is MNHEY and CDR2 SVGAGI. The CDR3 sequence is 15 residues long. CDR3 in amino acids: CASSLATGEGYGYTF. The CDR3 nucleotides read TGTGCCAGCAGCCTCGCGACAGGGGAGGGCTATGGCTACACCTTC.

As DNA, the CDR3 is TGCGCCAGCAGCCAAGATATGGACAGGTTGTACGAGCAGTACTTC. Protein product: CASSQDMDRLYEQYF. The chain has TRBV4-1 and TRBJ2-7, with 7 bases matching TRBD1. The CDR3 contains 15 residues. Losses at the gene ends were 0 bases for V and 4 bases for J; bases not matched to a gene: 6. Germline CDR1 MGHRA, CDR2 YSYEKL.

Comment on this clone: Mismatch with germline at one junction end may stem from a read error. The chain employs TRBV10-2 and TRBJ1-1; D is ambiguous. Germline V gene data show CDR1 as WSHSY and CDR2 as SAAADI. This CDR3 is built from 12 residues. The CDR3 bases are TGCGCCAGTTCGAGGGTAGACACCGAAGCTTTCTTT. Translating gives CASSRVDTEAFF.

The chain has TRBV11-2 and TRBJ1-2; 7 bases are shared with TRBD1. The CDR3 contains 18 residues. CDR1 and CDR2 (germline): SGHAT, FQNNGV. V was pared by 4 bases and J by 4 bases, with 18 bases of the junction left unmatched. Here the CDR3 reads CASSSLRDSRRGGYGYTF. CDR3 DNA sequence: TGTGCCAGCAGCTCCCTCCGGGACAGCCGCCGCGGTGGCTATGGCTACACCTTC.

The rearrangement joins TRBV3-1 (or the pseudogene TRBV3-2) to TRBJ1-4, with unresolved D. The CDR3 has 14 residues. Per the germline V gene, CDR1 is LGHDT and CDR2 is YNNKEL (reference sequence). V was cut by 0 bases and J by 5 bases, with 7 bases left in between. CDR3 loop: CASSQDTYNEKLFF. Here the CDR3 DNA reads TGTGCCAGCAGCCAAGATACATACAATGAAAAACTGTTTTTT.

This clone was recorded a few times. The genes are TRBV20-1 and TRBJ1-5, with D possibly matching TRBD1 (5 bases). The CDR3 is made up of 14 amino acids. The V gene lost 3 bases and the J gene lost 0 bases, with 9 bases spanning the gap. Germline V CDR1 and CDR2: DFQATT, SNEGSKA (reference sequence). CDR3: CSASSGYSNQPQHF. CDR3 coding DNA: TGCAGTGCTAGTTCAGGGTATAGCAATCAGCCCCAGCATTTT.

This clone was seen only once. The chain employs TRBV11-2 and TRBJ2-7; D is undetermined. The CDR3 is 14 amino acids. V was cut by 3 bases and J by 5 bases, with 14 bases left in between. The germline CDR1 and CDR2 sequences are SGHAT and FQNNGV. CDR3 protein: CASSLSRRSHEQYF. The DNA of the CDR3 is TGTGCCAGCAGCTTGTCCCGGCGGTCCCACGAGCAGTACTTC.

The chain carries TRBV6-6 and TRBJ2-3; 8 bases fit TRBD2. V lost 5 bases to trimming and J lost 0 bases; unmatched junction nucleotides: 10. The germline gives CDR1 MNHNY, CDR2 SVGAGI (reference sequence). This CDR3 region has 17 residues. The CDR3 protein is CASSRGGPFSSTDTQYF. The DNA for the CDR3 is TGTGCCAGCAGTCGGGGGGGCCCATTCTCTAGCACAGATACGCAGTATTTT.

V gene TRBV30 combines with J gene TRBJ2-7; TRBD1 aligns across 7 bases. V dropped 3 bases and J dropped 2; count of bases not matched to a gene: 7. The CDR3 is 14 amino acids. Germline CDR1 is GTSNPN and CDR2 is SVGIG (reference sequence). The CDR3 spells CAWRDRNKPYEQYF. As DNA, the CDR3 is TGTGCCTGGAGGGACAGGAACAAGCCCTACGAGCAGTACTTC.

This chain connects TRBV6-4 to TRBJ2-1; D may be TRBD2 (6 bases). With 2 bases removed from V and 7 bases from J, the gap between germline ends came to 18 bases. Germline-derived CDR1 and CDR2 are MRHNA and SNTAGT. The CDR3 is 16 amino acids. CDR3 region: CASSDAPGSGGNEQFF. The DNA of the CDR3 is TGTGCCAGCAGTGACGCCCCGGGCTCCGGAGGGAATGAGCAGTTCTTC.

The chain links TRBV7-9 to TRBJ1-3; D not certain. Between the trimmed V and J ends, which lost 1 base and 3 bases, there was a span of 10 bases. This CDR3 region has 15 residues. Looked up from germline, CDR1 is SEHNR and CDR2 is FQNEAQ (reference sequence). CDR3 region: CASSLEGHVGNTIYF. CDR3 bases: TGTGCCAGCAGCTTAGAAGGGCATGTTGGAAACACCATATATTTT.

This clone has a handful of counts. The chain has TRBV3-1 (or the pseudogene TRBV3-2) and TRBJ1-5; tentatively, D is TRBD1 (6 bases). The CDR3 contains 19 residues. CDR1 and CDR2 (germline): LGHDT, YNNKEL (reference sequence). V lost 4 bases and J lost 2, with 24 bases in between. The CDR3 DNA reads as TGTGCCAGCAGCCCCCAGCTAGGGGACAACTCCGGAGGCAATCAGCCCCAGCATTTT. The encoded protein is CASSPQLGDNSGGNQPQHF.

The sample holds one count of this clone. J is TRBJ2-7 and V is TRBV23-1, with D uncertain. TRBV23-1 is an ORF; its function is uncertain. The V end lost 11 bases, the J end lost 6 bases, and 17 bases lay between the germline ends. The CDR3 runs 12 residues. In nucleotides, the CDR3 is TGCGCCGGCCCGGACCTAACGGGCGAGCAGTACTTC. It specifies CAGPDLTGEQYF.

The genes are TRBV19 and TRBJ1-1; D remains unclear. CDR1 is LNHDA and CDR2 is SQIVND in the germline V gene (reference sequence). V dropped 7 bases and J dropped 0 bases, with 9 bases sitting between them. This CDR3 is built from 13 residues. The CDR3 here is CASMAWMNTEAFF. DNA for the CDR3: TGTGCCAGTATGGCTTGGATGAACACTGAAGCTTTCTTT.